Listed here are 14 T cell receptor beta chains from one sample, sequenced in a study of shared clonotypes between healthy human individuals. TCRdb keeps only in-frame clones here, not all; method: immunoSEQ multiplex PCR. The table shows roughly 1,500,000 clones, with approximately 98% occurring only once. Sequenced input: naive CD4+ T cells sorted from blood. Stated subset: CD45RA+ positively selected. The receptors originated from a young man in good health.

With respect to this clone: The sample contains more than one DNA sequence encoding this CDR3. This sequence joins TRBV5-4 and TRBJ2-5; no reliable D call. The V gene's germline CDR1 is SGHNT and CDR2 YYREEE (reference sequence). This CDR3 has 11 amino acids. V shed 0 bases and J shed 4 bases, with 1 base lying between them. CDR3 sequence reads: CASSLAETQYF. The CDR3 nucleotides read TGTGCCAGCAGCTTGGCAGAGACCCAGTACTTC.

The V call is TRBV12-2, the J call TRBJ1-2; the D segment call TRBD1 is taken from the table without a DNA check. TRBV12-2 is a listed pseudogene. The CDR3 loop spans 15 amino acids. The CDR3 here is CARLGHDDWEYGYTF. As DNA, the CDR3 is TGTGCAAGACTGGGACACGACGATTGGGAATATGGCTACACCTTC.

DNA of the CDR3: TGTGCCAGCAGCCCAATCAATGAGCAGTTCTTC. Its protein is CASSPINEQFF. The chain links TRBV11-2 to TRBJ2-1; D gene uncertain. The length of the CDR3 is 11 residues. V lost 5 bases to trimming and J lost 6 bases, with 5 bases between them. The germline gives CDR1 SGHAT, CDR2 FQNNGV. Together with reference TRBV11-2 and TRBJ2-1, the CDR3 gives the full variable domain: EAGVAQSPRYKIIEKRQSVAFWCNPISGHATLYWYQQILGQGPKLLIQFQNNGVVDDSQLPKDRFSAERLKGVDSTLKIQPAKLEDSAVYLCASSPINEQFFGPGTRLTVL.

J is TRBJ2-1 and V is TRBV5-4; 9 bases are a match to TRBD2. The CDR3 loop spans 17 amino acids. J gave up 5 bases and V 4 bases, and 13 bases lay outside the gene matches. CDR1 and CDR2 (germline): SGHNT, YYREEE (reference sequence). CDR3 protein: CASSRTIAGAGNNEQFF. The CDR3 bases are TGTGCCAGCAGCCGTACAATAGCGGGAGCGGGGAACAATGAGCAGTTCTTC.

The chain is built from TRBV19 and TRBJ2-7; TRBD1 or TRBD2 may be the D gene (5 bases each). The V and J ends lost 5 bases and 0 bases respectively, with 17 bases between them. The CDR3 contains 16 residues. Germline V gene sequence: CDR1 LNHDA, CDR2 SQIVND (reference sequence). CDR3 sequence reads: CASSDSGTVSSYEQYF. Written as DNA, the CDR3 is TGTGCCAGTAGTGACTCCGGGACGGTTAGCTCCTACGAGCAGTACTTC.

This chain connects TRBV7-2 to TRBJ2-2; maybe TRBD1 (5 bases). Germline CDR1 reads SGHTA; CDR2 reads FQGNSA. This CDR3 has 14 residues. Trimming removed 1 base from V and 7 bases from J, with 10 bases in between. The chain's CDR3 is CASSLEGFGGELFF. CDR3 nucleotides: TGTGCCAGCAGCTTAGAGGGGTTTGGCGGGGAGCTGTTTTTT.

The chain's CDR3 is CASSPLTGTMNTEAFF. CDR3 sequence (DNA): TGTGCCAGCTCACCATTGACAGGGACCATGAACACTGAAGCTTTCTTT. The chain has TRBV18 and TRBJ1-1; 7 bases fit TRBD1. V shed 2 bases, J shed 0 bases, and the junction held 6 bases outside the gene matches. The CDR3 runs to 16 residues. Germline V CDR1 and CDR2: KGHSH, LQKENI.

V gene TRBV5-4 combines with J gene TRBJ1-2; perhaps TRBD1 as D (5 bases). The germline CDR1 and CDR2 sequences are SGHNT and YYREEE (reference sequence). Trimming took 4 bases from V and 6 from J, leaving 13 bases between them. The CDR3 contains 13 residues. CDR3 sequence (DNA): TGTGCCAGCAGCCCCTCGACAGTCCATGGCTACACCTTC. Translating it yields CASSPSTVHGYTF. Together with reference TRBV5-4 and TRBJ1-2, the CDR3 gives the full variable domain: ETGVTQSPTHLIKTRGQQVTLRCSSQSGHNTVSWYQQALGQGPQFIFQYYREEENGRGNFPPRFSGLQFPNYSSELNVNALELDDSALYLCASSPSTVHGYTFGSGTRLTVV.

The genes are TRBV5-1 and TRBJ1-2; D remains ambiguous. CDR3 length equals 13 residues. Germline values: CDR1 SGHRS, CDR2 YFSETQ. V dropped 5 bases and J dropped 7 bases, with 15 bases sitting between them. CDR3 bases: TGCGCCAGCAGTCGGCAAACCCTCGGTGGCTACACCTTC. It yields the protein CASSRQTLGGYTF.

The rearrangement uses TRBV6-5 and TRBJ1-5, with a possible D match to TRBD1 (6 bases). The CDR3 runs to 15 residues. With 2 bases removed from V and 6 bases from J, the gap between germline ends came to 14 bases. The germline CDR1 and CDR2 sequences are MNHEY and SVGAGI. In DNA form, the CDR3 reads TGTGCCAGCAGTTACACCCACGTAGGGGGTCAGCCCCAGCATTTT. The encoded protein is CASSYTHVGGQPQHF.

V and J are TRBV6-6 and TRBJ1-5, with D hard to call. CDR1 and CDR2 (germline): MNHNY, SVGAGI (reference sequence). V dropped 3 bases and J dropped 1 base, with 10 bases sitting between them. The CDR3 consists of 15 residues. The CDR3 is CASSYRLGSNQPQHF. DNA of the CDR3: TGTGCCAGCAGTTATAGGCTGGGAAGCAATCAGCCCCAGCATTTT.

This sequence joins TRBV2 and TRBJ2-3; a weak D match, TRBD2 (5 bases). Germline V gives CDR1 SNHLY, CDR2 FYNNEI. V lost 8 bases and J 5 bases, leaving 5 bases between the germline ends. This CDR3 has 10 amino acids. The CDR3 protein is CASREDTQYF. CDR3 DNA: TGTGCCAGCCGGGAAGATACGCAGTATTTT.

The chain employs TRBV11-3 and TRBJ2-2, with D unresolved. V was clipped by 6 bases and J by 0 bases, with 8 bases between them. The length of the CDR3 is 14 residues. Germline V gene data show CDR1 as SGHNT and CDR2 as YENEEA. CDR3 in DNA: TGTGCCAGCAGGAACTCGGCGAACACCGGGGAGCTGTTTTTT. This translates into CASRNSANTGELFF.

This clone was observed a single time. CDR3 DNA sequence: TGTGCCAGCACCGGGGACAGGGCCCTCACAGATACGCAGTATTTT. This codes for CASTGDRALTDTQYF. The chain employs TRBV9 and TRBJ2-3, with 9 bases aligning to TRBD1. This CDR3 region has 15 residues. Germline trimming cut 6 bases from V and 2 bases from J; bases unmatched to any gene: 7. The germline V gene has CDR1 SGDLS and CDR2 YYNGEE. Together with reference TRBV9 and TRBJ2-3, the CDR3 gives the full variable domain: DSGVTQTPKHLITATGQRVTLRCSPRSGDLSVYWYQQSLDQGLQFLIQYYNGEERAKGNILERFSAQQFPDLHSELNLSSLELGDSALYFCASTGDRALTDTQYFGPGTRLTVL.